The clone carrying this TCR beta chain came up many times. This sample stems from a study of T-cell reconstitution after alpha-beta-depleted transplantation in children. Library preparation (for TCRbeta) was performed with unique molecular identifiers. MiXCR, run by TCRdb on the PCR reads, gives a single entry per CDR3 protein. This table holds around 410,000 distinct CDR3 sequences, about a tenth found once. The germline V gene encodes CDR1 DFQATT and CDR2 SNEGSKA (reference sequence). The CDR3 is 12 residues long. V lost 6 bases and J lost 8, with 13 bases in between. The genes are TRBV20-1 and TRBJ1-4; D unresolved. Specimen: PBMCs from the stem cell graft donor, collected from the stem cell graft. The source is a human donor who donated a stem cell graft to a child with acute myeloid leukemia. In nucleotides, the CDR3 is TGCAGTGCAAGAAAGGACGGCGAAAAACTGTTTTTT. Protein: CSARKDGEKLFF.